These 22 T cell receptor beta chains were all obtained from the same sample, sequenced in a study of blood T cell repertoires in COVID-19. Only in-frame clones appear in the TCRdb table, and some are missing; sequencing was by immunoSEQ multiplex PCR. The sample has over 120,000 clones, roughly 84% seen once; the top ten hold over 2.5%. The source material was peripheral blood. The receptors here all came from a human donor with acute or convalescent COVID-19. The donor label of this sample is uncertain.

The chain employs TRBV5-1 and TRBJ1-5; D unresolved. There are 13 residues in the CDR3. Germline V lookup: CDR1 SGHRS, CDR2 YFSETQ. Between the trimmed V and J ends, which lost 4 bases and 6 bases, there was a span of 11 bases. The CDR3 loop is CASSPGGSQPQHF. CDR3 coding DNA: TGCGCCAGCAGCCCCGGAGGGTCTCAGCCCCAGCATTTT.

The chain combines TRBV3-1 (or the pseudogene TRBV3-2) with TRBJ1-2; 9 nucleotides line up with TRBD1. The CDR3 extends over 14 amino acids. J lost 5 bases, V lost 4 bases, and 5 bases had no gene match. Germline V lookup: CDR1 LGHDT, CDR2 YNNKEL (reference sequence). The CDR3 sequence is CASSPPGQGYGYTF. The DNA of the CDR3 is TGTGCCAGCAGCCCGCCGGGACAGGGTTATGGCTACACCTTC.

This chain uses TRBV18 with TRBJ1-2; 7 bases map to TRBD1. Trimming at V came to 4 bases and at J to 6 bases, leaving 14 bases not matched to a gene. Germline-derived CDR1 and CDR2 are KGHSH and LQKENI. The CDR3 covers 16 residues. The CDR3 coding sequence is TGTGCCAGCTCACTTAGTTGGGCGCAGGGGGAAGATGGCTACACCTTC. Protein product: CASSLSWAQGEDGYTF.

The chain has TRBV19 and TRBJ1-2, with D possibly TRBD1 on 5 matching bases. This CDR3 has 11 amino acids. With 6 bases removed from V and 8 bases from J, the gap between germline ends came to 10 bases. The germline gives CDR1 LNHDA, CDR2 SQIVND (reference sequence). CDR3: CASSTGYGYTF. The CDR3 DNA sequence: TGTGCCAGTAGCACAGGATACGGCTACACCTTC. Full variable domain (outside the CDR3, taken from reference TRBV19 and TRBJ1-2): DGGITQSPKYLFRKEGQNVTLSCEQNLNHDAMYWYRQDPGQGLRLIYYSQIVNDFQKGDIAEGYSVSREKKESFPLTVTSAQKNPTAFYLCASSTGYGYTFGSGTRLTVV.

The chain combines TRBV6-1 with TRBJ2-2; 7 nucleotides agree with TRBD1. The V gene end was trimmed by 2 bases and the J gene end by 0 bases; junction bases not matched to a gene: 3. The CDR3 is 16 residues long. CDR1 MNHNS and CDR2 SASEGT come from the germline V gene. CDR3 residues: CASSEYTGANTGELFF. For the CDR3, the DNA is TGTGCCAGCAGTGAATACACAGGGGCGAACACCGGGGAGCTGTTTTTT.

CDR3 region: CASSTGQTRTEAFF. The CDR3 nucleotides read TGTGCCAGTAGTACAGGACAGACACGCACTGAAGCTTTCTTT. The gene calls are TRBV19 and TRBJ1-1, with D perhaps matching TRBD1 (6 bases). This CDR3 region has 14 residues. Trimming took 4 bases from V and 4 from J, leaving 13 bases between them. CDR1 is LNHDA and CDR2 is SQIVND in the germline V gene (reference sequence).

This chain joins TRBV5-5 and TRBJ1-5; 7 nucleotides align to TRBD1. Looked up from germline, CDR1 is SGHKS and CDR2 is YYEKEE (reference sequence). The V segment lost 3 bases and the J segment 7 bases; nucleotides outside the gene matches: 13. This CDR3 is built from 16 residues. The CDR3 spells CASSSIETGKGQPQHF. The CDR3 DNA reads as TGTGCCAGCAGCTCGATAGAGACAGGGAAGGGGCAGCCCCAGCATTTT.

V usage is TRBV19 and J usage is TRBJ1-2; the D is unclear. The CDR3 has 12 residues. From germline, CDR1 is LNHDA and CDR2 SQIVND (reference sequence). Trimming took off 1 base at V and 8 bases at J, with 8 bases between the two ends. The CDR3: CASSIGPIGYTF. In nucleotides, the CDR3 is TGTGCCAGTAGTATAGGCCCTATAGGCTACACCTTC. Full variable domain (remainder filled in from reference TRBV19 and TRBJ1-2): DGGITQSPKYLFRKEGQNVTLSCEQNLNHDAMYWYRQDPGQGLRLIYYSQIVNDFQKGDIAEGYSVSREKKESFPLTVTSAQKNPTAFYLCASSIGPIGYTFGSGTRLTVV.

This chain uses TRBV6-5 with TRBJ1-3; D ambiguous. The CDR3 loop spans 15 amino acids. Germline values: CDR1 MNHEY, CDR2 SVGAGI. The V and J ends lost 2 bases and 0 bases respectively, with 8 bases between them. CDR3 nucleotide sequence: TGTGCCAGCAGTTACGAGAGGAACTCTGGAAACACCATATATTTT. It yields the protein CASSYERNSGNTIYF.

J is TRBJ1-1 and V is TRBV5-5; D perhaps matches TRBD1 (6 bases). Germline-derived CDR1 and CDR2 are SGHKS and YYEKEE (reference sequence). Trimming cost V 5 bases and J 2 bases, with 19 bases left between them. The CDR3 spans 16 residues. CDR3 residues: CASRFGIGQKNTEAFF. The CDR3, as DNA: TGTGCCAGCAGGTTCGGGATAGGACAGAAAAACACTGAAGCTTTCTTT.

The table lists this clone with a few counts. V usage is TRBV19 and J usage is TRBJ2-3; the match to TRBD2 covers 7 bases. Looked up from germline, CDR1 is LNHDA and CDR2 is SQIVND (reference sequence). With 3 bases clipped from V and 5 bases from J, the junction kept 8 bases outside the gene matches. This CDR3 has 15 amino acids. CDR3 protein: CASSMSSSGGDTQYF. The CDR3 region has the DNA TGTGCCAGTAGTATGTCGTCTAGCGGAGGAGATACGCAGTATTTT.

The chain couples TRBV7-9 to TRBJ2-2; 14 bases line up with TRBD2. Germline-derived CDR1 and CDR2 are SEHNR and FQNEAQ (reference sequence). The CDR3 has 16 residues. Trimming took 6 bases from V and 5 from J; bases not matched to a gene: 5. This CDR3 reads CASRGTSGSVTGELFF. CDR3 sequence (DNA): TGTGCCAGCAGGGGGACTAGCGGGAGTGTAACCGGGGAGCTGTTTTTT.

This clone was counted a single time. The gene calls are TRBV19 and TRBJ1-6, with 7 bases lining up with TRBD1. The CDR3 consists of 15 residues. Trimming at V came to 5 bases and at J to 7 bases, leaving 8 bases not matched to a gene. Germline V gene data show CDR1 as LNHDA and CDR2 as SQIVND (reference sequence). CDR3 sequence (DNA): TGTGCCAGTAGTTTACAGGGGATCTTAAATTCACCCCTCCACTTT. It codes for CASSLQGILNSPLHF. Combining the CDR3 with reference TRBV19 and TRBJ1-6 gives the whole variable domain DGGITQSPKYLFRKEGQNVTLSCEQNLNHDAMYWYRQDPGQGLRLIYYSQIVNDFQKGDIAEGYSVSREKKESFPLTVTSAQKNPTAFYLCASSLQGILNSPLHFGNGTRLTVT.

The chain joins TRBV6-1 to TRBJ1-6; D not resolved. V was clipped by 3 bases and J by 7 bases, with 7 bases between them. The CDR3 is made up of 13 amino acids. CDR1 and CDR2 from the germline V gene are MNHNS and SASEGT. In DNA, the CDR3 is TGTGCCAGCAGTGACCCCCTAAATTCACCCCTCCACTTT. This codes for CASSDPLNSPLHF.

The CDR3 sequence: CASSVAPGGTEAFF. CDR3 DNA sequence: TGTGCCAGCAGCGTAGCTCCGGGGGGCACTGAAGCTTTCTTT. The chain couples TRBV9 to TRBJ1-1, with a tentative D call TRBD1 (5 bases). The CDR3 is made up of 14 amino acids. V lost 0 bases to trimming and J lost 4 bases, with 10 bases between them. Germline V lookup: CDR1 SGDLS, CDR2 YYNGEE.

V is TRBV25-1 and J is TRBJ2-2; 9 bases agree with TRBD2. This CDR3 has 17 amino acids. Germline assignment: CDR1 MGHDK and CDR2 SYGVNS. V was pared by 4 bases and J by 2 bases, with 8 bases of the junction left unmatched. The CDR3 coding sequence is TGTGCCAGCAGTGGAGGACTAGCGTTTTATAACACCGGGGAGCTGTTTTTT. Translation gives CASSGGLAFYNTGELFF.

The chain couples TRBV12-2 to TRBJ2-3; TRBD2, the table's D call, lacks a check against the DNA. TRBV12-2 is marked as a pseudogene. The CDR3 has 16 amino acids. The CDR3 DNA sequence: TGTGCAAGTCGTTTAGCGGGGGGGTTCCACACAGATACGCAGTATTTT. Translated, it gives CASRLAGGFHTDTQYF.

CDR3 DNA: TGTGCCAGTAGTATGGGCACCTACACTGAAGCTTTCTTT. It codes for CASSMGTYTEAFF. The chain carries TRBV19 and TRBJ1-1, with unresolved D. CDR3 length: 13 residues. Looked up from germline, CDR1 is LNHDA and CDR2 is SQIVND (reference sequence). Trimming took 3 bases from V and 3 from J, leaving 8 bases between them.

The CDR3 loop reads CASSPAQGNEQFF. Written as DNA, the CDR3 is TGTGCCAGCAGCCCGGCGCAGGGAAATGAGCAGTTCTTC. This chain joins TRBV7-2 and TRBJ2-1, with a possible D match to TRBD1 (5 bases). CDR1 is SGHTA, CDR2 FQGNSA, per germline. Trimming cost V 5 bases and J 7 bases, with 12 bases left between them. The CDR3 has 13 amino acids.

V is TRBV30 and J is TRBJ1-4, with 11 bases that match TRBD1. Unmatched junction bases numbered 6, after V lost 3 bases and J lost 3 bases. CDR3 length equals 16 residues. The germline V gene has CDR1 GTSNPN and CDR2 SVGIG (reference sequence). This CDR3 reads CAWSRDRGRANEKLFF. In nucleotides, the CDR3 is TGTGCCTGGAGCCGGGACAGGGGGAGGGCTAATGAAAAACTGTTTTTT.

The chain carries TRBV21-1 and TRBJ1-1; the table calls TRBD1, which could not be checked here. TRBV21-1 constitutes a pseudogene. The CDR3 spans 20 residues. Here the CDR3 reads CASSNRRGQFRRRMNTEAFF. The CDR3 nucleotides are TGTGCCAGCAGCAACAGACGGGGACAGTTCCGACGAAGGATGAACACTGAAGCTTTCTTT.

The CDR3 region is CASSLGTGGSYEQYV. In DNA, the CDR3 is TGCGCCAGCAGCTTGGGGACAGGGGGCTCCTACGAGCAGTACGTC. J is TRBJ2-7 and V is TRBV5-1; TRBD1 aligns across 10 bases. With V trimmed by 0 bases and J by 0 bases, 0 bases remained unmatched. CDR3 size: 15 residues. The V gene's germline CDR1 is SGHRS and CDR2 YFSETQ.